The 29 T cell receptor beta chains below all came from one sample that was sequenced in a study of shared clonotypes between healthy human individuals. The assay was immunoSEQ multiplex PCR, and TCRdb's table has in-frame clones only and misses some. The repertoire holds 950,000 to 1,100,000 clones, with more than 60% as singletons. Sample: memory CD4+ T cells sorted from blood. Subset noted: CD45RA-negative fraction. Every receptor here comes from a man in his late teens or twenties in good health.

The chain combines TRBV4-1 with TRBJ2-7; D is ambiguous. The CDR3 has 16 amino acids. V lost 0 bases, J lost 2 bases, and 14 bases lay in between. Germline V lookup: CDR1 MGHRA, CDR2 YSYEKL. For the CDR3, the DNA is TGCGCCAGCAGCCAAGATCCTAACAGTAGGGCCTACGAGCAGTACTTC. As protein: CASSQDPNSRAYEQYF.

Regarding this clone: A read error is possible here, since a much larger clone lies one base away. Other DNA sequences in the same sample also yield this CDR3. This chain links TRBV30 with TRBJ1-5; D perhaps matches TRBD1 (6 bases). Germline V gene lookup returns CDR1 GTSNPN and CDR2 SVGIG (reference sequence). CDR3 length: 14 amino acids. Trimming took 2 bases from V and 3 from J, leaving 11 bases between them. CDR3 residues: CAWSRGPTNQPQHF. The CDR3 DNA follows: TGTGCCTGGAGTCGGGGGCCTACCAATCAGCCCCAGCATTTT.

Concerning this clone itself: In the same sample, other DNA sequences code for this CDR3. The V and J genes are TRBV7-3 and TRBJ2-5; no clear D. CDR3 length: 13 residues. Germline V gives CDR1 SGHTA, CDR2 FQGTGA. The germline V and J ends were trimmed by 4 bases and 3 bases, with 9 bases remaining between them. In DNA, the CDR3 is TGTGCCAGCAGCTCAGGCAGGAAAGAGACCCAGTACTTC. It specifies CASSSGRKETQYF.

The V and J genes are TRBV4-1 and TRBJ1-5, with 7 bases lining up with TRBD1. Germline V gene sequence: CDR1 MGHRA, CDR2 YSYEKL. This CDR3 has 15 residues. Trimming took 2 bases from V and 5 from J; bases not matched to a gene: 6. In nucleotides, the CDR3 is TGCGCCAGCAGCCAATTTGACAGGGACGATCAGCCCCAGCATTTT. Translating it yields CASSQFDRDDQPQHF.

CDR3 DNA sequence: TGTGCCAGCAGCCAAGATGGGGGGACCCCCCAGCATTTT. It specifies CASSQDGGTPQHF. This chain joins TRBV4-2 and TRBJ1-5, with a possible D match to TRBD1 (5 bases). Germline assignment: CDR1 LGHNA and CDR2 YNFKEQ. The V end lost 0 bases, the J end lost 10 bases, and 10 bases lay between the germline ends. CDR3 length: 13 amino acids.

The chain joins TRBV11-2 to TRBJ1-1; 7 nucleotides match TRBD1. Germline assignment: CDR1 SGHAT and CDR2 FQNNGV. V lost 5 bases and J lost 7; bases outside the gene matches: 7. The CDR3 is 13 amino acids. The CDR3 DNA reads TGTGCCAGCAGCCGTGACAGGGATGGTGAAGCTTTCTTT. This gives the protein CASSRDRDGEAFF.

The V gene is TRBV6-1, the J gene TRBJ1-1; D not resolved. V was clipped by 7 bases and J by 4 bases, with 13 bases between them. The germline V gene encodes CDR1 MNHNS and CDR2 SASEGT. The CDR3 loop spans 13 amino acids. CDR3: CASTRSGGTEAFF. In nucleotides, the CDR3 is TGTGCCAGCACTCGGTCGGGTGGCACTGAAGCTTTCTTT.

The chain links TRBV10-3 to TRBJ1-1; D gene unclear. V was cut by 10 bases and J by 1 base, with 16 bases left in between. The CDR3 runs 14 residues. The germline V gene has CDR1 ENHRY and CDR2 SYGVKD. This CDR3 is CATRLGNENTEAFF. The CDR3 bases are TGTGCCACCCGCCTGGGTAACGAGAACACTGAAGCTTTCTTT.

The chain is built from TRBV7-9 and TRBJ1-4; no clear D gene. CDR1 and CDR2 from the germline V gene are SEHNR and FQNEAQ (reference sequence). The CDR3 length is 13 residues. V was shortened by 4 bases and J by 7 bases, with 10 bases between the two germline ends. The CDR3, as DNA: TGTGCCAGCAGCTCCCACGCCCCTGAAAAACTGTTTTTT. This translates into CASSSHAPEKLFF. The variable domain in full, completed from reference TRBV7-9 and TRBJ1-4, reads DTGVSQNPRHKITKRGQNVTFRCDPISEHNRLYWYRQTLGQGPEFLTYFQNEAQLEKSRLLSDRFSAERPKGSFSTLEIQRTEQGDSAMYLCASSSHAPEKLFFGSGTQLSVL.

The rearrangement links TRBV30 to TRBJ2-5, with D possibly being TRBD2 (5 bases). CDR3 length: 13 amino acids. The V end was cut by 2 bases, the J end by 4 bases, with 11 bases between. The germline V gene has CDR1 GTSNPN and CDR2 SVGIG (reference sequence). The CDR3 region has the DNA TGTGCCTGGAGTAGCGGCTTGCCAGAGACCCAGTACTTC. Translated, it gives CAWSSGLPETQYF. Drawing the rest from reference TRBV30 and TRBJ2-5, the complete variable domain is SQTIHQWPATLVQPVGSPLSLECTVEGTSNPNLYWYRQAAGRGLQLLFYSVGIGQISSEVPQNLSASRPQDRQFILSSKKLLLSDSGFYLCAWSSGLPETQYFGPGTRLLVL.

The genes are TRBV4-2 and TRBJ1-2; a possible D gene is TRBD1 (5 bases). Germline V CDR1 and CDR2: LGHNA, YNFKEQ. Trimming removed 4 bases from V and 4 bases from J, with 22 bases in between. The CDR3 is 17 residues long. CDR3 loop: CASSPPTGGGTIYGYTF. CDR3 sequence (DNA): TGTGCCAGCAGCCCCCCCACCGGCGGGGGAACTATCTATGGCTACACCTTC.

The chain employs TRBV5-6 and TRBJ2-7, with 7 bases that match TRBD2. V gave up 4 bases and J gave up 3 bases; unmatched junction bases: 10. The CDR3 contains 15 residues. Germline values: CDR1 SGHDT, CDR2 YYEEEE. CDR3 residues: CASSVGLEGLYEQYF. DNA of the CDR3: TGTGCCAGCAGCGTAGGACTAGAGGGCCTCTACGAGCAGTACTTC.

The V gene is TRBV2, the J gene TRBJ2-2; TRBD2 matches 8 bases. Germline loops: CDR1 SNHLY, CDR2 FYNNEI. V lost 6 bases, J lost 4 bases, and 4 bases stayed unmatched. CDR3 length: 14 residues. The CDR3 here is CASRGSGGTGELFF. CDR3 coding DNA: TGTGCCAGCAGGGGCAGCGGGGGCACCGGGGAGCTGTTTTTT.

The chain links TRBV6-1 to TRBJ1-2; no firm D call. CDR1 and CDR2 from the germline V gene are MNHNS and SASEGT. There are 12 residues in the CDR3. With 6 bases removed from V and 5 bases from J, the gap between germline ends came to 10 bases. The CDR3 nucleotides are TGTGCCAGCAGCATGAAAGGGTATGGCTACACCTTC. Protein: CASSMKGYGYTF.

Regarding this clone: The same CDR3 arises from other DNA sequences in this sample as well. The rearrangement links TRBV9 to TRBJ2-7; D uncertain. Germline CDR1 SGDLS, CDR2 YYNGEE. The CDR3 loop spans 14 amino acids. The V end lost 1 base, the J end lost 4 bases, and 12 bases lay between the germline ends. CDR3 sequence: CASSVSGIGYEQYF. The CDR3 coding sequence is TGTGCCAGCAGCGTAAGTGGGATCGGGTACGAGCAGTACTTC.

The V and J genes are TRBV16 and TRBJ1-6; D is ambiguous. Per germline, CDR1 KGHSY and CDR2 FQNENV. V was pared by 7 bases and J by 0 bases, with 13 bases between. The CDR3 loop spans 16 amino acids. The CDR3 reads CASKGGPSSYNSPLHF. The DNA of the CDR3 is TGTGCCAGCAAGGGAGGCCCGAGCTCCTATAATTCACCCCTCCACTTT.

There are a few counts of this clone. V and J are TRBV7-9 and TRBJ1-1; tentatively, D is TRBD1 (6 bases). Looked up from germline, CDR1 is SEHNR and CDR2 is FQNEAQ (reference sequence). V was trimmed by 1 base and J by 5 bases, leaving 11 bases between them. CDR3 length: 14 residues. CDR3 amino acids: CASSLGGAETEAFF. CDR3 DNA sequence: TGTGCCAGCAGCTTAGGGGGGGCAGAGACTGAAGCTTTCTTT.

The chain links TRBV7-9 to TRBJ2-7; 7 positions match TRBD1. Unmatched junction bases numbered 4, after V lost 3 bases and J lost 5 bases. Per the germline V gene, CDR1 is SEHNR and CDR2 is FQNEAQ (reference sequence). The CDR3 covers 13 residues. The CDR3 region has the DNA TGTGCCAGCAGCTTCCGAACAGGGGACGAGCAGTACTTC. This sequence encodes CASSFRTGDEQYF.

The rearrangement uses TRBV12-5 and TRBJ2-7; perhaps TRBD2 as D (7 bases). Germline assignment: CDR1 LGHNT and CDR2 FRNRAP. Trimming pared 0 bases from V and 7 bases from J, leaving 31 bases between. The CDR3 extends over 20 amino acids. The CDR3 protein is CASGLVTGGAVFHQTWEQYF. The CDR3 DNA reads TGTGCTAGTGGTTTGGTAACGGGGGGCGCGGTGTTCCACCAAACTTGGGAGCAGTACTTC.

The V gene is TRBV6-6, the J gene TRBJ1-4, with TRBD1 matching 11 bases. V shed 6 bases and J 11 bases; nucleotides not matched to a gene: 8. From germline, CDR1 is MNHNY and CDR2 SVGAGI (reference sequence). The CDR3 totals 14 residues. The CDR3 loop reads CASSEDRGPLKLFF. The DNA of the CDR3 is TGTGCCAGCAGCGAGGACAGGGGGCCCCTGAAACTGTTTTTT.

The genes are TRBV9 and TRBJ2-1, with 8 bases that match TRBD2. V was clipped by 4 bases and J by 13 bases; unmatched bases: 7. The length of the CDR3 is 12 residues. CDR1 is SGDLS, CDR2 YYNGEE, per germline. CDR3 amino acids: CASSTPGTRQFF. DNA for the CDR3: TGTGCCAGCAGCACCCCGGGGACTAGACAGTTCTTC.

This rearrangement joins TRBV7-2 to TRBJ2-5; 7 bases match TRBD2. The V and J ends lost 7 bases and 2 bases, in that order; junction bases with no gene match: 4. Germline V lookup: CDR1 SGHTA, CDR2 FQGNSA. The CDR3 length is 13 residues. The DNA of the CDR3 is TGTGCCAGCACTCGGGGGGTACAAGAGACCCAGTACTTC. This encodes CASTRGVQETQYF.

This clone was recorded a few times. V gene TRBV6-6 combines with J gene TRBJ2-7; 13 bases line up with TRBD2. With 0 bases clipped from V and 3 bases from J, the junction kept 2 bases outside the gene matches. The CDR3 spans 16 residues. Looked up from germline, CDR1 is MNHNY and CDR2 is SVGAGI (reference sequence). CDR3 sequence: CASSYSWTSGGYEQYF. The DNA of the CDR3 is TGTGCCAGCAGTTACTCCTGGACTAGCGGGGGCTACGAGCAGTACTTC.

The gene calls are TRBV9 and TRBJ2-7; D not certain. Germline V gives CDR1 SGDLS, CDR2 YYNGEE. The CDR3 is made up of 15 amino acids. V shed 0 bases and J shed 0 bases, with 10 bases lying between them. CDR3 DNA: TGTGCCAGCAGCGTAGCTGACCAACCCTCCTACGAGCAGTACTTC. Encoded protein: CASSVADQPSYEQYF.

With respect to this clone: An end of the junction does not agree with germline; a read error may underlie this. The chain couples TRBV30 to TRBJ1-6, with a possible D match to TRBD1 (6 bases). CDR1 and CDR2 (germline): GTSNPN, SVGIG (reference sequence). The CDR3 is made up of 14 amino acids. The chain's CDR3 is CVWNGTPDNSPLHF. The CDR3 nucleotides are TGTGTCTGGAACGGGACACCTGATAATTCACCCCTCCACTTT.

The chain has TRBV28 and TRBJ2-5; 9 bases line up with TRBD2. Germline lookup yields CDR1 MDHEN and CDR2 SYDVKM. CDR3 length: 16 amino acids. V lost 7 bases to trimming and J lost 3 bases; unmatched junction nucleotides: 12. CDR3 in DNA: TGTGCCAGCAAGGGGCTCGGGCTAGCGGGGAAAGAGACCCAGTACTTC. Protein product: CASKGLGLAGKETQYF.

The J gene is TRBJ1-1, the V gene TRBV19; D gene unclear. CDR1 is LNHDA, CDR2 SQIVND, per germline (reference sequence). This CDR3 contains 14 residues. Trimming stripped 7 bases from V and 4 bases from J, with 16 bases between. CDR3 nucleotide sequence: TGTGCCAGTAATCATCTGAGGGAATCCACTGAAGCTTTCTTT. It is translated as CASNHLRESTEAFF.

This clone was counted once. This sequence joins TRBV15 and TRBJ2-4; 14 bases fit TRBD2. The CDR3 has 19 residues. The ends lost 5 bases at V and 1 base at J; junction bases unmatched: 10. Germline lookup yields CDR1 LNHNV and CDR2 YYDKDF (reference sequence). CDR3 residues: CATSQGLAGVKAAKNIQYF. The DNA for the CDR3 is TGTGCCACCAGCCAGGGACTAGCGGGAGTTAAAGCCGCCAAAAACATTCAGTACTTC. The variable domain in full, completed from reference TRBV15 and TRBJ2-4, reads DAMVIQNPRYQVTQFGKPVTLSCSQTLNHNVMYWYQQKSSQAPKLLFHYYDKDFNNEADTPDNFQSRRPNTSFCFLDIRSPGLGDTAMYLCATSQGLAGVKAAKNIQYFGAGTRLSVL.

The chain couples TRBV19 to TRBJ1-1; TRBD1 aligns across 9 bases. Trimming cost V 4 bases and J 5 bases; bases outside gene matches: 8. The germline V gene has CDR1 LNHDA and CDR2 SQIVND (reference sequence). The CDR3 runs 15 residues. CDR3 coding DNA: TGTGCCAGTAGTACTAAGACAGGGGGAAGGACTGAAGCTTTCTTT. Translated: CASSTKTGGRTEAFF.